The clone carrying this T cell receptor (beta chain) was recorded once. This sample is drawn from a study of cytomegalovirus exposure and HLA in healthy donors. Germline V gives CDR1 SGDLS, CDR2 YYNGEE. The CDR3 extends over 12 amino acids. Trimming stripped 7 bases from V and 1 base from J, with 8 bases between. Primers for the PCR totalled 60 Vbeta and 13 Jbeta. Some clones are missing from TCRdb's copy, which holds only in-frame ones; the method was immunoSEQ multiplex PCR. The sample gives 63,000 or so clones, about four fifths of which show up once; roughly 4.7% is in the top ten. Specimen: PBMCs. This sequence joins TRBV9 and TRBJ2-5; D perhaps matches TRBD2 (6 bases). This receptor was obtained from a woman under 40 in good health and CMV-seronegative. The CDR3 region has the DNA TGTGCCAGCTCTAGCGCCCAAGAGACCCAGTACTTC. It yields the protein CASSSAQETQYF.